Below are 23 T cell receptor beta chains sequenced from a single sample in a study of blood T cell repertoires in COVID-19. Sequencing used immunoSEQ multiplex PCR; TCRdb keeps in-frame clones, though not all of them. The sample records approximately 100,000 clones, roughly 76% being singletons. The source material was peripheral blood. These receptors came from a human donor in a cohort sampled during active COVID-19.

On this clone: The sample carries other DNA sequences with the same CDR3. This chain uses TRBV6-4 with TRBJ1-1, with TRBD1 as a possible D gene (5 bases). Germline assignment: CDR1 MRHNA and CDR2 SNTAGT. V was shortened by 0 bases and J by 5 bases, with 10 bases between the two germline ends. This CDR3 has 14 residues. CDR3 bases: TGTGCCAGCAGTGACTCGAGCCGGGGGACTGAAGCTTTCTTT. This encodes CASSDSSRGTEAFF.

The chain joins TRBV6-5 to TRBJ1-3; D might be TRBD1 (6 bases). The germline V and J ends were trimmed by 6 bases and 6 bases, with 15 bases remaining between them. This CDR3 is 14 amino acids long. Germline assignment: CDR1 MNHEY and CDR2 SVGAGI. The CDR3 DNA sequence: TGTGCCAGCAGAACAACACAGGGAGCAAACACCATATATTTT. This codes for CASRTTQGANTIYF.

J is TRBJ2-6 and V is TRBV28, with 9 bases matching TRBD1. Germline CDR1 MDHEN, CDR2 SYDVKM. The CDR3 sequence is 17 residues long. The ends lost 4 bases at V and 4 bases at J; junction bases unmatched: 8. The CDR3 loop is CASSSGQGAQGANVLTF. The CDR3 nucleotides read TGTGCCAGCAGTTCGGGACAGGGTGCCCAGGGGGCCAACGTCCTGACTTTC.

The chain uses TRBV7-2 and TRBJ1-6; tentative D call: TRBD1 (6 bases). Trimming pared 5 bases from V and 4 bases from J, leaving 9 bases between. Germline CDR1 and CDR2: SGHTA and FQGNSA. The CDR3 runs to 14 residues. This CDR3 reads CASSRDIYNSPLHF. DNA for the CDR3: TGTGCCAGCAGCCGGGACATATATAATTCACCCCTCCACTTT.

The chain has TRBV28 and TRBJ2-7; TRBD1 matches 9 bases. The CDR3 length is 15 residues. CDR1 is MDHEN and CDR2 is SYDVKM in the germline V gene. V dropped 6 bases and J dropped 3; count of bases not matched to a gene: 9. The CDR3: CASRLRQGVGYEQYF. CDR3 sequence (DNA): TGTGCCAGCAGACTTCGACAGGGGGTGGGCTACGAGCAGTACTTC.

The V and J genes are TRBV5-6 and TRBJ1-5; a possible D gene is TRBD1 (6 bases). The length of the CDR3 is 14 residues. The germline gives CDR1 SGHDT, CDR2 YYEEEE. V lost 0 bases to trimming and J lost 5 bases, with 9 bases between them. The CDR3: CASSLGQGYQPQHF. Written as DNA, the CDR3 is TGTGCCAGCAGCTTGGGGCAGGGGTATCAGCCCCAGCATTTT.

V and J are TRBV14 and TRBJ2-1; D unresolved. The CDR3 is 14 residues long. The V gene's germline CDR1 is SGHDN and CDR2 FVKESK. The V gene lost 0 bases and the J gene lost 4 bases, with 7 bases spanning the gap. The DNA of the CDR3 is TGTGCCAGCAGCCAAGATGGTCGGTACAATGAGCAGTTCTTC. It specifies CASSQDGRYNEQFF.

A few counts support this clone. The chain has TRBV5-1 and TRBJ2-1; weak D call: TRBD2 (6 bases). The germline V and J ends were trimmed by 4 bases and 9 bases, with 11 bases remaining between them. Germline-derived CDR1 and CDR2 are SGHRS and YFSETQ. The CDR3 loop spans 12 amino acids. DNA for the CDR3: TGCGCCAGCAGCACGGGACTCCCTGAGCAGTTCTTC. Amino acid sequence: CASSTGLPEQFF.

This chain connects TRBV9 to TRBJ1-6; D may be TRBD1 (6 bases). The CDR3 length is 14 residues. Germline-derived CDR1 and CDR2 are SGDLS and YYNGEE. Trimming removed 6 bases at V and 9 bases at J, with 16 bases between. The CDR3: CASKKGEFGSPLHF. The CDR3 coding sequence is TGTGCCAGCAAGAAGGGGGAGTTCGGTTCACCCCTCCACTTT.

V is TRBV19 and J is TRBJ2-7, with TRBD2 matching 7 bases. The CDR3 consists of 15 residues. Germline CDR1 and CDR2: LNHDA and SQIVND (reference sequence). After removal of 1 base from V and 4 bases from J, the junction contained 7 bases not matched to a gene. CDR3 in DNA: TGTGCCAGTAGTATAGGGGGGAGGGGAGCTTACGAGCAGTACTTC. It yields the protein CASSIGGRGAYEQYF.

Here the CDR3 reads CASSLQQGAQQYF. The CDR3 region has the DNA TGTGCCAGCAGCTTACAACAGGGGGCTCAGCAGTACTTC. This chain connects TRBV28 to TRBJ2-7; 9 bases are a match to TRBD1. Germline loops: CDR1 MDHEN, CDR2 SYDVKM. With V trimmed by 6 bases and J by 8 bases, 8 bases remained unmatched. The CDR3 contains 13 residues.

This chain uses TRBV28 with TRBJ1-2; 7 nucleotides align to TRBD1. V lost 2 bases and J lost 0; bases outside the gene matches: 0. This CDR3 has 14 amino acids. CDR1 is MDHEN, CDR2 SYDVKM, per germline. The CDR3, as DNA: TGTGCCAGCAGTTTAGACAGGGCTAACTATGGCTACACCTTC. Amino acids: CASSLDRANYGYTF.

The J gene is TRBJ2-1, the V gene TRBV6-6; no clear D gene. Between the trimmed V and J ends, which lost 8 bases and 8 bases, there was a span of 10 bases. The CDR3 covers 11 residues. Germline V gene lookup returns CDR1 MNHNY and CDR2 SVGAGI (reference sequence). The CDR3 spells CASRLTDEQFF. The CDR3 DNA reads TGTGCCAGCCGACTGACCGATGAGCAGTTCTTC.

This rearrangement joins TRBV27 to TRBJ1-5; 12 bases line up with TRBD1. Trimming cost V 6 bases and J 6 bases; bases outside gene matches: 9. Looked up from germline, CDR1 is MNHEY and CDR2 is SMNVEV (reference sequence). The CDR3 sequence is 16 residues long. Written as DNA, the CDR3 is TGTGCCAGCAGCCCAATAGGGACAGGGGGCTTTCAGCCCCAGCATTTT. It codes for CASSPIGTGGFQPQHF.

V gene TRBV12-5 combines with J gene TRBJ1-3, with TRBD1 matching 8 bases. V was clipped by 3 bases and J by 3 bases; unmatched bases: 7. The CDR3 covers 16 residues. CDR1 and CDR2 from the germline V gene are LGHNT and FRNRAP. CDR3 nucleotides: TGTGCTAGTGGTTTAAGGCTCGGACAGGGTGGAAACACCATATATTTT. It codes for CASGLRLGQGGNTIYF.

The V gene is TRBV12-3 or TRBV12-4, the J gene TRBJ1-1, with D hard to call. The CDR3 totals 13 residues. Trimming left V 5 bases short and J 2 bases short, with 9 bases between. The CDR3: CASSPRGNTEAFF. DNA of the CDR3: TGTGCCAGCAGTCCAAGAGGTAACACTGAAGCTTTCTTT.

The CDR3 DNA is TGTGCCAGCGGCCAGGGGGCGGGGGGCACAGATACGCAGTATTTT. Its protein product is CASGQGAGGTDTQYF. V is TRBV27 and J is TRBJ2-3; weak D call: TRBD1 (8 bases). Trimming removed 8 bases from V and 1 base from J, with 16 bases in between. CDR1 and CDR2 from the germline V gene are MNHEY and SMNVEV (reference sequence). The CDR3 totals 15 residues.

Of note for this clone: Within the sample, other DNA sequences also encode this same CDR3. This sequence joins TRBV6-2 or TRBV6-3 and TRBJ2-7; no clear D gene. The CDR3 spans 12 residues. Germline V gene lookup returns CDR1 MNHEY and CDR2 SVGEGT. The V gene lost 5 bases and the J gene lost 0 bases, with 5 bases spanning the gap. CDR3 region: CASSRSSYEQYF. DNA of the CDR3: TGTGCCAGCAGTAGGAGCTCCTACGAGCAGTACTTC.

The V call is TRBV6-5, the J call TRBJ1-6; D unresolved. Trimming removed 8 bases at V and 7 bases at J, with 18 bases between. CDR3 length equals 15 residues. Germline CDR1 MNHEY, CDR2 SVGAGI. CDR3 sequence: CASGRAAPLNSPLHF. In DNA, the CDR3 is TGTGCCAGCGGGAGGGCAGCGCCTTTGAATTCACCCCTCCACTTT.

The chain employs TRBV4-3 and TRBJ2-3; the D gene is possibly TRBD1 (5 bases). The V end lost 0 bases, the J end lost 2 bases, and 12 bases lay between the germline ends. The CDR3 runs 16 residues. Germline CDR1 reads LGHNA; CDR2 reads YSLEER. The CDR3 nucleotides read TGCGCCAGCAGCCAAGAGGGGCACGAGCTCACAGATACGCAGTATTTT. Translated, it gives CASSQEGHELTDTQYF.

The V and J genes are TRBV11-2 and TRBJ2-7; D unclear. Germline V CDR1 and CDR2: SGHAT, FQNNGV. The CDR3 covers 17 residues. V was clipped by 0 bases and J by 0 bases, with 15 bases between them. CDR3 region: CASSLDNFQARSYEQYF. The CDR3 nucleotides are TGTGCCAGCAGCTTAGATAACTTCCAGGCCCGCTCCTACGAGCAGTACTTC.

The CDR3 DNA is TGTGCCAGCAGGGCCCTGACAGGATTCACAGATACGCAGTATTTT. Its translation: CASRALTGFTDTQYF. The J gene is TRBJ2-3, the V gene TRBV7-9, with D possibly matching TRBD1 (6 bases). This CDR3 contains 15 residues. The germline gives CDR1 SEHNR, CDR2 FQNEAQ (reference sequence). V lost 6 bases and J lost 2, with 15 bases in between.

The chain recombines TRBV14 with TRBJ2-1; the match to TRBD2 covers 13 bases. The germline CDR1 and CDR2 sequences are SGHDN and FVKESK. The length of the CDR3 is 16 residues. Unmatched junction bases numbered 6, after V lost 4 bases and J lost 6 bases. The CDR3, as DNA: TGTGCCAGCAGCCGCTTGGGACTAGCGGGATTCAATGAGCAGTTCTTC. As protein: CASSRLGLAGFNEQFF.